The 17 T cell receptor beta chains in this list originate from one sample, sequenced in a study of blood T cell repertoires in COVID-19. The table came from immunoSEQ multiplex PCR; TCRdb's copy has only in-frame clones and leaves some out. The repertoire consists of under 200,000 clones, with 90% occurring once and the leading ten covering approximately 0.48%. Source material: peripheral blood. The receptors shown here come from a man in his fifties with acute or convalescent COVID-19.

The chain couples TRBV6-5 to TRBJ1-5; the match to TRBD1 covers 7 bases. The V and J ends lost 6 bases and 4 bases, in that order; junction bases with no gene match: 6. The CDR3 length is 14 residues. Germline CDR1 is MNHEY and CDR2 is SVGAGI. The CDR3 region has the DNA TGTGCCAGCAGCCCGGGACAGCGGAATCAGCCCCAGCATTTT. Translating it yields CASSPGQRNQPQHF.

The rearrangement links TRBV9 to TRBJ2-1; 9 nucleotides agree with TRBD2. Trimming took 3 bases from V and 5 from J; bases not matched to a gene: 9. CDR1 is SGDLS and CDR2 is YYNGEE in the germline V gene. The CDR3 sequence is 16 residues long. CDR3 amino acids: CASSAWGAGGDNEQFF. In DNA form, the CDR3 reads TGTGCCAGCAGCGCCTGGGGTGCGGGAGGGGACAATGAGCAGTTCTTC.

This chain uses TRBV28 with TRBJ1-3; a possible D gene is TRBD1 (5 bases). The CDR3 extends over 15 amino acids. V lost 2 bases and J lost 0, with 8 bases in between. The germline V gene encodes CDR1 MDHEN and CDR2 SYDVKM. CDR3 protein: CASSLTGSSGNTIYF. CDR3 bases: TGTGCCAGCAGTTTAACAGGTTCCTCTGGAAACACCATATATTTT. Filled out from reference TRBV28 and TRBJ1-3, the complete variable domain reads DVKVTQSSRYLVKRTGEKVFLECVQDMDHENMFWYRQDPGLGLRLIYFSYDVKMKEKGDIPEGYSVSREKKERFSLILESASTNQTSMYLCASSLTGSSGNTIYFGEGSWLTVV.

The gene calls are TRBV28 and TRBJ2-7, with TRBD1 matching 7 bases. Germline V gene lookup returns CDR1 MDHEN and CDR2 SYDVKM. V gave up 6 bases and J gave up 1 base; unmatched junction bases: 6. The CDR3 spans 14 residues. The CDR3 region is CASSSTGKSYEQYF. The CDR3 nucleotides are TGTGCCAGCAGCTCGACAGGGAAGTCCTACGAGCAGTACTTC.

The CDR3 loop reads CASSKPGTGGNEQYF. CDR3 coding DNA: TGTGCCAGCTCGAAACCCGGGACGGGGGGCAACGAGCAGTACTTC. This sequence joins TRBV18 and TRBJ2-7, with D possibly TRBD2 on 7 matching bases. This CDR3 comprises 15 residues. V dropped 6 bases and J dropped 5 bases, with 20 bases sitting between them. Germline values: CDR1 KGHSH, CDR2 LQKENI. The complete variable domain, with remaining parts taken from reference TRBV18 and TRBJ2-7, reads NAGVMQNPRHLVRRRGQEARLRCSPMKGHSHVYWYRQLPEEGLKFMVYLQKENIIDESGMPKERFSAEFPKEGPSILRIQQVVRGDSAAYFCASSKPGTGGNEQYFGPGTRLTVT.

CDR3 loop: CASSQDVRTGVEKLFF. The CDR3 DNA is TGTGCCAGCAGCCAAGATGTGAGGACAGGGGTTGAAAAACTGTTTTTT. The rearrangement joins TRBV14 to TRBJ1-4; 9 nucleotides align to TRBD1. Germline V CDR1 and CDR2: SGHDN, FVKESK. After removal of 0 bases from V and 7 bases from J, the junction contained 6 bases not matched to a gene. This CDR3 contains 16 residues.

The rearrangement joins TRBV11-2 to TRBJ1-1, with D perhaps matching TRBD1 (6 bases). The CDR3 sequence is 15 residues long. Per the germline V gene, CDR1 is SGHAT and CDR2 is FQNNGV. Trimming removed 3 bases from V and 1 base from J, with 12 bases in between. The CDR3 region is CASSLLTGKNTEAFF. DNA for the CDR3: TGTGCCAGCAGCTTGCTTACAGGGAAGAACACTGAAGCTTTCTTT.

The chain couples TRBV5-6 to TRBJ2-3; 8 nucleotides align to TRBD2. J gave up 4 bases and V 1 base, and 8 bases lay outside the gene matches. This CDR3 has 16 amino acids. Germline V gene sequence: CDR1 SGHDT, CDR2 YYEEEE. CDR3 sequence: CASSLRLAGNSDTQYF. In DNA form, the CDR3 reads TGTGCCAGCAGCTTGAGGCTAGCGGGTAATTCAGATACGCAGTATTTT.

This chain uses TRBV6-6 with TRBJ1-2; no clear D gene. The CDR3 loop spans 12 amino acids. Deletions cut 4 bases from V and 3 bases from J, with 6 bases between. CDR1 is MNHNY and CDR2 is SVGAGI in the germline V gene (reference sequence). The CDR3 sequence is CASSWPDYGYTF. The CDR3 DNA is TGTGCCAGCAGTTGGCCCGACTATGGCTACACCTTC.

The CDR3 sequence: CASSDLRTVGDQPQHF. The CDR3 nucleotides read TGTGCCAGCAGTGACCTGAGGACAGTTGGGGATCAGCCCCAGCATTTT. The chain carries TRBV6-1 and TRBJ1-5; maybe TRBD1 (6 bases). V shed 3 bases and J shed 5 bases, with 17 bases lying between them. CDR3 length: 16 residues. Germline CDR1 MNHNS, CDR2 SASEGT.

The rearrangement joins TRBV6-6 to TRBJ2-7; D is possibly TRBD1 (6 bases). The CDR3 has 14 residues. Germline V gene sequence: CDR1 MNHNY, CDR2 SVGAGI (reference sequence). V was trimmed by 5 bases and J by 0 bases, leaving 11 bases between them. CDR3 DNA sequence: TGTGCCAGCAGTAAACCGGGACACTCCTACGAGCAGTACTTC. Translated: CASSKPGHSYEQYF.

The chain uses TRBV11-2 and TRBJ2-2; D is perhaps TRBD1 (6 bases). In germline, CDR1 is SGHAT, CDR2 FQNNGV. The CDR3 totals 17 residues. Trimming removed 5 bases at V and 2 bases at J, with 18 bases between. CDR3 residues: CASSTRGGRVNTGELFF. The CDR3 nucleotides read TGTGCCAGCAGCACCCGAGGGGGACGGGTAAACACCGGGGAGCTGTTTTTT.

The chain links TRBV27 to TRBJ1-6; 9 positions agree with TRBD1. The CDR3 is 18 amino acids. The trim removed 3 bases at V and 6 bases at J, leaving 12 bases unmatched. Germline CDR1 reads MNHEY; CDR2 reads SMNVEV (reference sequence). The CDR3 loop is CASSFRWDRARVNSPLHF. As DNA, the CDR3 is TGTGCCAGCAGTTTCCGATGGGACAGGGCAAGGGTTAATTCACCCCTCCACTTT.

The chain uses TRBV4-2 and TRBJ1-3, with D possibly matching TRBD1 (6 bases). V lost 0 bases and J 0 bases, leaving 9 bases between the germline ends. Germline V lookup: CDR1 LGHNA, CDR2 YNFKEQ. This CDR3 comprises 16 residues. The CDR3 region is CASSQDGTFSGNTIYF. The CDR3 region has the DNA TGTGCCAGCAGCCAAGACGGGACATTCTCTGGAAACACCATATATTTT.

V is TRBV2 and J is TRBJ2-1, with TRBD2 identical over 12 bases. V was pared by 0 bases and J by 11 bases, with 8 bases of the junction left unmatched. The germline V gene has CDR1 SNHLY and CDR2 FYNNEI. The CDR3 has 16 amino acids. CDR3 in DNA: TGTGCCAGCAGTGAAGCGCTTCAGACTAGCGGGGGCCAGCAGTTCTTC. Protein sequence: CASSEALQTSGGQQFF.

This chain links TRBV19 with TRBJ2-1; TRBD1 is a possible D gene (6 bases). Germline V gene lookup returns CDR1 LNHDA and CDR2 SQIVND (reference sequence). The CDR3 contains 13 residues. Trimming left V 3 bases short and J 9 bases short, with 12 bases between. The CDR3 spells CASSMGATGEQFF. CDR3 coding DNA: TGTGCCAGTAGTATGGGGGCTACTGGTGAGCAGTTCTTC. Supplemented by reference TRBV19 and TRBJ2-1, the full variable domain reads DGGITQSPKYLFRKEGQNVTLSCEQNLNHDAMYWYRQDPGQGLRLIYYSQIVNDFQKGDIAEGYSVSREKKESFPLTVTSAQKNPTAFYLCASSMGATGEQFFGPGTRLTVL.

The V and J genes are TRBV15 and TRBJ2-3; TRBD1 matches 8 bases. V shed 1 base and J 1 base; nucleotides not matched to a gene: 10. The CDR3 extends over 18 amino acids. Germline lookup yields CDR1 LNHNV and CDR2 YYDKDF (reference sequence). DNA for the CDR3: TGTGCCACCAGCAGAGGACAGGGGTTCCTCCTTGGCACAGATACGCAGTATTTT. It translates to CATSRGQGFLLGTDTQYF. The whole variable domain, remainder taken from reference TRBV15 and TRBJ2-3, is DAMVIQNPRYQVTQFGKPVTLSCSQTLNHNVMYWYQQKSSQAPKLLFHYYDKDFNNEADTPDNFQSRRPNTSFCFLDIRSPGLGDTAMYLCATSRGQGFLLGTDTQYFGPGTRLTVL.